Listed below are T cell receptor beta chains from one sample, sequenced in a study of cytomegalovirus exposure and HLA in healthy donors. Sequencing was performed with immunoSEQ multiplex PCR; in TCRdb, only in-frame clones are kept and a portion is missing. Of fewer than 90,000 clones in the sample, 90% to 96% were seen once. The material sequenced was PBMCs. These receptors were collected from a man aged 18 to 29 in good health and CMV-seropositive. Both conserved end residues are part of each CDR3. Each record gives: CDR3 protein, CDR3 DNA, J gene, clone size, D gene, V gene. A D gene is named only where the DNA matches it firmly. Not all rows give a size; the values are once, few, many and, for expanded clones, a class.

CDR3aa: CASSEGRGGDYNEQFF; CDR3nt: TGCGCCAGCAGTGAGGGTCGGGGAGGGGATTACAATGAGCAGTTCTTC; j_gene: TRBJ2-1; abundance: NA; d_gene: TRBD2; v_gene: TRBV10-1
CDR3aa: CASGTGGTDTQYF; CDR3nt: TGTGCCAGTGGGACAGGGGGCACAGATACGCAGTATTTT; j_gene: TRBJ2-3; abundance: NA; d_gene: TRBD1; v_gene: TRBV19
CDR3aa: CSVIRPGNDYTF; CDR3nt: TGCAGCGTCATCCGACCAGGGAACGACTACACCTTC; j_gene: TRBJ1-2; abundance: once; d_gene: NA; v_gene: TRBV29-1
CDR3aa: CASSLTGGSYNEQFF; CDR3nt: TGTGCCAGCAGCTTGACAGGGGGTTCCTACAATGAGCAGTTCTTC; j_gene: TRBJ2-1; abundance: NA; d_gene: TRBD1; v_gene: TRBV11-3
CDR3aa: CASSGRTGISSEQYF; CDR3nt: TGTGCCAGCAGTGGCAGGACAGGGATTTCTTCCGAGCAGTACTTC; j_gene: TRBJ2-7; abundance: NA; d_gene: TRBD1; v_gene: TRBV28
CDR3aa: CAWRVAGAPNEQFF; CDR3nt: TGTGCCTGGAGGGTAGCGGGAGCCCCCAATGAGCAGTTCTTC; j_gene: TRBJ2-1; abundance: NA; d_gene: TRBD2; v_gene: TRBV30
CDR3aa: CASSARTGEDTGELFF; CDR3nt: TGTGCCAGCAGCGCTAGGACAGGGGAGGACACCGGGGAGCTGTTTTTT; j_gene: TRBJ2-2; abundance: NA; d_gene: TRBD1; v_gene: TRBV9
CDR3aa: CASSFVGQELFF; CDR3nt: TGTGCCAGCAGCTTCGTTGGACAGGAACTGTTTTTT; j_gene: TRBJ1-4; abundance: NA; d_gene: TRBD1; v_gene: TRBV7-6
CDR3aa: CASSLRRWNQPQHF; CDR3nt: TGTGCCAGCAGCTTAAGGCGGTGGAATCAGCCCCAGCATTTT; j_gene: TRBJ1-5; abundance: NA; d_gene: NA; v_gene: TRBV5-8
CDR3aa: CASSIGTDYGYTF; CDR3nt: TGTGCCAGCAGCATTGGGACAGACTATGGCTACACCTTC; j_gene: TRBJ1-2; abundance: NA; d_gene: TRBD1; v_gene: TRBV7-2
CDR3aa: CASSIDSGLAKQYF; CDR3nt: TGTGCCAGTAGTATAGATTCGGGACTAGCGAAGCAGTACTTC; j_gene: TRBJ2-7; abundance: NA; d_gene: TRBD2; v_gene: TRBV19
CDR3aa: CASSLPGPDYGYTF; CDR3nt: TGTGCCAGCAGTTTACCAGGGCCGGACTATGGCTACACCTTC; j_gene: TRBJ1-2; abundance: NA; d_gene: NA; v_gene: TRBV28
CDR3aa: CASSPALTQYF; CDR3nt: TGTGCCAGCAGCCCCGCGCTGACCCAGTACTTC; j_gene: TRBJ2-5; abundance: NA; d_gene: NA; v_gene: TRBV7-9
CDR3aa: CASSPGRGYEQYF; CDR3nt: TGTGCCAGTAGTCCAGGACGGGGATACGAGCAGTACTTC; j_gene: TRBJ2-7; abundance: once; d_gene: NA; v_gene: TRBV19
CDR3aa: CASSLIEGSPQHF; CDR3nt: TGTGCCAGCAGCTTGATAGAGGGATCGCCCCAGCATTTT; j_gene: TRBJ1-5; abundance: NA; d_gene: NA; v_gene: TRBV5-5
CDR3aa: CASSIDHEIATNEKLFF; CDR3nt: TGTGCCAGTAGTATAGATCATGAGATCGCAACTAATGAAAAACTGTTTTTT; j_gene: TRBJ1-4; abundance: NA; d_gene: NA; v_gene: TRBV19
CDR3aa: CASSSGLAGDNEQFF; CDR3nt: TGTGCCAGCAGCTCTGGACTAGCGGGGGACAATGAGCAGTTCTTC; j_gene: TRBJ2-1; abundance: NA; d_gene: TRBD2; v_gene: TRBV6-1
CDR3aa: CASSLGQVGYEQYF; CDR3nt: TGTGCCAGCAGCTTAGGACAGGTGGGCTACGAGCAGTACTTC; j_gene: TRBJ2-7; abundance: few; d_gene: NA; v_gene: TRBV11-2
CDR3aa: CSAPEDTEAFF; CDR3nt: TGCAGTGCCCCTGAGGACACTGAAGCTTTCTTT; j_gene: TRBJ1-1; abundance: NA; d_gene: NA; v_gene: TRBV20-1
CDR3aa: CASSPRLTNNEQFF; CDR3nt: TGTGCCAGCAGCCCGCGACTGACCAACAATGAGCAGTTCTTC; j_gene: TRBJ2-1; abundance: NA; d_gene: NA; v_gene: TRBV5-5
CDR3aa: CASSPGQGTLYSNQPQHF; CDR3nt: TGTGCCAGCAGCCCGGGACAGGGGACCTTATATAGCAATCAGCCCCAGCATTTT; j_gene: TRBJ1-5; abundance: NA; d_gene: TRBD1; v_gene: TRBV2
CDR3aa: CASSMRQNRARNGYTF; CDR3nt: TGTGCCAGCAGCATGAGACAGAATAGAGCGAGAAATGGCTACACCTTC; j_gene: TRBJ1-2; abundance: NA; d_gene: NA; v_gene: TRBV5-4
CDR3aa: CASSLVTFSVNTEAFF; CDR3nt: TGTGCCAGCAGCTTAGTAACTTTTTCTGTGAACACTGAAGCTTTCTTT; j_gene: TRBJ1-1; abundance: NA; d_gene: NA; v_gene: TRBV11-2
CDR3aa: CAISLGGPLEGEQYF; CDR3nt: TGTGCCATCAGTCTCGGGGGGCCGTTGGAAGGCGAGCAGTACTTC; j_gene: TRBJ2-7; abundance: NA; d_gene: NA; v_gene: TRBV10-3
CDR3aa: CASSEGQLKEAFF; CDR3nt: TGTGCCAGCAGCGAGGGACAGCTAAAAGAAGCTTTCTTT; j_gene: TRBJ1-1; abundance: once; d_gene: TRBD1; v_gene: TRBV9
CDR3aa: CASSYRRDRGSTEAFF; CDR3nt: TGTGCCAGTAGTTACCGCCGGGACAGGGGGTCCACTGAAGCTTTCTTT; j_gene: TRBJ1-1; abundance: NA; d_gene: TRBD1; v_gene: TRBV19
CDR3aa: CAIRQTSGRAGEQYF; CDR3nt: TGTGCCATCAGACAGACTAGCGGGAGGGCGGGTGAGCAGTACTTC; j_gene: TRBJ2-7; abundance: NA; d_gene: TRBD2; v_gene: TRBV10-3
CDR3aa: CASSFKQGGRELFF; CDR3nt: TGTGCCAGCAGCTTCAAACAGGGGGGCAGGGAGCTGTTTTTT; j_gene: TRBJ2-2; abundance: few; d_gene: TRBD1; v_gene: TRBV5-6
CDR3aa: CASSLYSPAGEQYF; CDR3nt: TGCGCCAGCAGCTTGTACAGTCCTGCCGGCGAGCAGTACTTC; j_gene: TRBJ2-7; abundance: NA; d_gene: NA; v_gene: TRBV5-1
CDR3aa: CASSEMPGRLGQYF; CDR3nt: TGTGCCAGCAGTGAAATGCCGGGTCGGCTCGGGCAGTACTTC; j_gene: TRBJ2-7; abundance: NA; d_gene: NA; v_gene: TRBV2
CDR3aa: CASSLPGANVLTF; CDR3nt: TGTGCCAGCAGCCTTCCTGGGGCCAACGTCCTGACTTTC; j_gene: TRBJ2-6; abundance: NA; d_gene: NA; v_gene: TRBV9
CDR3aa: CASSIRGEIHYGYTF; CDR3nt: TGTGCCAGCTCTATCCGGGGGGAAATCCACTATGGCTACACCTTC; j_gene: TRBJ1-2; abundance: NA; d_gene: NA; v_gene: TRBV28
CDR3aa: CASSYNSQVQPQHF; CDR3nt: TGTGCCAGCAGCTACAATAGCCAAGTTCAGCCCCAGCATTTT; j_gene: TRBJ1-5; abundance: once; d_gene: NA; v_gene: TRBV27
CDR3aa: CASSMWRGSRVSYNEQFF; CDR3nt: TGTGCCAGTAGTATGTGGCGCGGGAGCCGGGTCTCCTACAATGAGCAGTTCTTC; j_gene: TRBJ2-1; abundance: NA; d_gene: TRBD2; v_gene: TRBV19
CDR3aa: CASRYRGRTEAFF; CDR3nt: TGTGCCAGCAGGTACAGGGGGCGCACTGAAGCTTTCTTT; j_gene: TRBJ1-1; abundance: NA; d_gene: TRBD1; v_gene: TRBV6-5
CDR3aa: CASSETAGSSYEQYF; CDR3nt: TGTGCCAGCAGTGAAACCGCTGGTAGCTCCTACGAGCAGTACTTC; j_gene: TRBJ2-7; abundance: NA; d_gene: NA; v_gene: TRBV6-1
CDR3aa: CASSLARQGLAGELFF; CDR3nt: TGTGCCAGCAGCTTAGCGAGGCAGGGGCTCGCCGGGGAGCTGTTTTTT; j_gene: TRBJ2-2; abundance: NA; d_gene: NA; v_gene: TRBV7-2
CDR3aa: CASSDTRTSGTNNEQFF; CDR3nt: TGCGCCAGCAGCGACACCCGGACTAGCGGGACCAACAATGAGCAGTTCTTC; j_gene: TRBJ2-1; abundance: NA; d_gene: TRBD2; v_gene: TRBV4-1
CDR3aa: CASSLAWGISSPDTQYF; CDR3nt: TGTGCCAGCAGCTTAGCTTGGGGTATCTCTAGCCCAGATACGCAGTATTTT; j_gene: TRBJ2-3; abundance: NA; d_gene: NA; v_gene: TRBV7-2
CDR3aa: CASSQVSLAGEQYF; CDR3nt: TGCGCCAGCAGCCAAGTCTCGCTAGCAGGCGAGCAGTACTTC; j_gene: TRBJ2-7; abundance: NA; d_gene: NA; v_gene: TRBV4-1
CDR3aa: CASSSRTGVEGYTF; CDR3nt: TGTGCCAGCAGTTCCAGGACAGGGGTCGAGGGCTACACCTTC; j_gene: TRBJ1-2; abundance: NA; d_gene: TRBD1; v_gene: TRBV27
CDR3aa: CASSSSGQGVYEQYF; CDR3nt: TGTGCCAGCAGCTCCTCGGGACAGGGGGTCTACGAGCAGTACTTC; j_gene: TRBJ2-7; abundance: NA; d_gene: TRBD1; v_gene: TRBV7-8
CDR3aa: CASSLRNEQFF; CDR3nt: TGTGCCAGCAGCTTGCGGAATGAGCAGTTCTTC; j_gene: TRBJ2-1; abundance: NA; d_gene: NA; v_gene: TRBV16
CDR3aa: CASSSEPGTRRFF; CDR3nt: TGTGCCAGCAGCTCGGAGCCTGGGACTCGGAGGTTCTTC; j_gene: TRBJ2-1; abundance: NA; d_gene: NA; v_gene: TRBV5-6
CDR3aa: CASSLGLLYEQYF; CDR3nt: TGTGCCAGCAGCTTAGGCTTACTCTACGAGCAGTACTTC; j_gene: TRBJ2-7; abundance: NA; d_gene: NA; v_gene: TRBV7-9
CDR3aa: CAWSVPGNEKLFF; CDR3nt: TGTGCCTGGAGTGTACCCGGGAATGAAAAACTGTTTTTT; j_gene: TRBJ1-4; abundance: NA; d_gene: NA; v_gene: TRBV30
CDR3aa: CASSPTSGSSYNEQFF; CDR3nt: TGTGCCAGCAGTCCGACTAGCGGGAGCTCCTACAATGAGCAGTTCTTC; j_gene: TRBJ2-1; abundance: NA; d_gene: TRBD2; v_gene: TRBV27
CDR3aa: CAWSEEVGTEAFF; CDR3nt: TGTGCCTGGAGTGAGGAGGTCGGGACTGAAGCTTTCTTT; j_gene: TRBJ1-1; abundance: NA; d_gene: NA; v_gene: TRBV30
CDR3aa: CASSLGGTGRGYGYTF; CDR3nt: TGTGCCAGCAGTTTAGGCGGGACAGGACGAGGCTATGGCTACACCTTC; j_gene: TRBJ1-2; abundance: NA; d_gene: TRBD1; v_gene: TRBV28
CDR3aa: CASSQLWGGREQFF; CDR3nt: TGCGCCAGCAGCCAGTTGTGGGGGGGGCGGGAGCAGTTCTTC; j_gene: TRBJ2-1; abundance: NA; d_gene: NA; v_gene: TRBV4-1
CDR3aa: CASSLSGITTDTQYF; CDR3nt: TGTGCCAGCAGTCTTAGCGGGATAACCACAGATACGCAGTATTTT; j_gene: TRBJ2-3; abundance: NA; d_gene: TRBD2; v_gene: TRBV7-3